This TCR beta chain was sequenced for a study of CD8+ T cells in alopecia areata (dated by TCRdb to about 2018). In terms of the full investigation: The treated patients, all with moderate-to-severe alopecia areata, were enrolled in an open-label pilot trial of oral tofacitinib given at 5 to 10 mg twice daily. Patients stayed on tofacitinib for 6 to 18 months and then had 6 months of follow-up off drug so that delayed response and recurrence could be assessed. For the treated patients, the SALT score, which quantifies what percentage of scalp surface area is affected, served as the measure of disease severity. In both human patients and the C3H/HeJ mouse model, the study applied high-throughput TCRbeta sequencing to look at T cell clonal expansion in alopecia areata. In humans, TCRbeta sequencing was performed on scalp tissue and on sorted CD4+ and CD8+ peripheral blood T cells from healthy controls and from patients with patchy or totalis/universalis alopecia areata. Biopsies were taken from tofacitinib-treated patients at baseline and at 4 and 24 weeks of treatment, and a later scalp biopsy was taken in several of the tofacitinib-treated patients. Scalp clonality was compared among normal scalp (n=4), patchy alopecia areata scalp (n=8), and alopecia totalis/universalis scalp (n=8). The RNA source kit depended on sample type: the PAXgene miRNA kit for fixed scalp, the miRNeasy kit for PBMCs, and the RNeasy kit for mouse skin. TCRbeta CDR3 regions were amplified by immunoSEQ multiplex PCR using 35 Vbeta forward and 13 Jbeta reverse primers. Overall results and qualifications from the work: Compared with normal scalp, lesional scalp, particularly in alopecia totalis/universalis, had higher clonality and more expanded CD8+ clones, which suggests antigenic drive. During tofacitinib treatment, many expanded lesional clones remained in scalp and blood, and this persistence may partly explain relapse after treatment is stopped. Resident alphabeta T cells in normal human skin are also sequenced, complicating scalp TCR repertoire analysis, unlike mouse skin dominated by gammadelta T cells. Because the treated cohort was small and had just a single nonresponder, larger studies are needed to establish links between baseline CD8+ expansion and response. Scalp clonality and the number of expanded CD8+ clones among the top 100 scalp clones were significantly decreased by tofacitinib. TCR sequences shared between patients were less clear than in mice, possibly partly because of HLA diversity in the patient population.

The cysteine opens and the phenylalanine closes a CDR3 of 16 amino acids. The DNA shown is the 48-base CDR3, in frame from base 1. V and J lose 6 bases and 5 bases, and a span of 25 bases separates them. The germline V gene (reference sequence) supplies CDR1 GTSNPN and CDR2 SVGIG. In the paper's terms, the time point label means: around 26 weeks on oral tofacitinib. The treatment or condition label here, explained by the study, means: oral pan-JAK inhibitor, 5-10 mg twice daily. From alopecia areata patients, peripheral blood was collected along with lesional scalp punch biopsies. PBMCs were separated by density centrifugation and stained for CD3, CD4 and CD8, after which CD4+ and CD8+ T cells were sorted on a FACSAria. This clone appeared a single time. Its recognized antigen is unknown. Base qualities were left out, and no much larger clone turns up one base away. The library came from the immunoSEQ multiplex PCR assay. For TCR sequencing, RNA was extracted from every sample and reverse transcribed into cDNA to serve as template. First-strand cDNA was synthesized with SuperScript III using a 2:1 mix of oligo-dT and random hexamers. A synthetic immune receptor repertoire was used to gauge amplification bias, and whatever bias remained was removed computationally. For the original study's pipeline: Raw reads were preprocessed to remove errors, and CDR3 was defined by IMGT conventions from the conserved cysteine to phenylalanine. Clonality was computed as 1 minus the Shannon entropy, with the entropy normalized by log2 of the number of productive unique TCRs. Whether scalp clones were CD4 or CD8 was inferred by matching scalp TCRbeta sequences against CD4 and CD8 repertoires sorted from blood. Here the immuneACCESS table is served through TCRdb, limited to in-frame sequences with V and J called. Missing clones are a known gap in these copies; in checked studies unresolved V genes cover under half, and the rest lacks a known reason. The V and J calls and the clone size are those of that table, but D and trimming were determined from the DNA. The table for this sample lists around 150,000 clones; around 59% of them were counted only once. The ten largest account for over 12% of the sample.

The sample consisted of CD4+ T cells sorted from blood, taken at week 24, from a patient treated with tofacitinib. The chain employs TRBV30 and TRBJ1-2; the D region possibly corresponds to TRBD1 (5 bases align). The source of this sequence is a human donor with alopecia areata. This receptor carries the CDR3 CACPTPGDGGPYGYTF. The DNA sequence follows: TGTGCCTGCCCTACACCGGGGGACGGCGGGCCTTATGGCTACACCTTC. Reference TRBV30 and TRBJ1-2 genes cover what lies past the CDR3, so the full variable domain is SQTIHQWPATLVQPVGSPLSLECTVEGTSNPNLYWYRQAAGRGLQLLFYSVGIGQISSEVPQNLSASRPQDRQFILSSKKLLLSDSGFYLCACPTPGDGGPYGYTFGSGTRLTVV.